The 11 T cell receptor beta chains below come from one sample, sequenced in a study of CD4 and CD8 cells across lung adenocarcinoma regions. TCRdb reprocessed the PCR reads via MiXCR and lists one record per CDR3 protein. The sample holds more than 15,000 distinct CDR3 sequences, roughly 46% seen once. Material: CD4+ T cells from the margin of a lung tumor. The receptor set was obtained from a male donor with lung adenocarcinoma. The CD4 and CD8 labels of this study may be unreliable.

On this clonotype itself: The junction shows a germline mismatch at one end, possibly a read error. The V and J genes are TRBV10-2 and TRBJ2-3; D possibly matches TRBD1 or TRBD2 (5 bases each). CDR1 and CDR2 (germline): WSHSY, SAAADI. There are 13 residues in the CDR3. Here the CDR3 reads CARGVTEKNTQYF. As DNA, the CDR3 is TGCGCCAGGGGGGTGACCGAAAAAAATACTCAGTATTTT.

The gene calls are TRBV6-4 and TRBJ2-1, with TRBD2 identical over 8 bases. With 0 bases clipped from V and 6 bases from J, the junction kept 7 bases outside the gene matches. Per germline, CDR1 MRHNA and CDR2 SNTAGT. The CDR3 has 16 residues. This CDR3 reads CASSDSASGGFNEQFF. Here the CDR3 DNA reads TGTGCCAGCAGTGACTCTGCCAGCGGGGGTTTCAATGAGCAGTTCTTC.

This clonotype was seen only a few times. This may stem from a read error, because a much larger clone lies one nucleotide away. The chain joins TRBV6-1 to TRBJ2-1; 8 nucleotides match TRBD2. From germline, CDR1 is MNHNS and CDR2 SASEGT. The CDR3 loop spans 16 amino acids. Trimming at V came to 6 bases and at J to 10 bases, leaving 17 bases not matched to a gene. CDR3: CASSPRGSGGTYEQFF. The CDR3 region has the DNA TGTGCCAGCAGCCCAAGGGGGTCGGGAGGGACCTACGAGCAGTTCTTC.

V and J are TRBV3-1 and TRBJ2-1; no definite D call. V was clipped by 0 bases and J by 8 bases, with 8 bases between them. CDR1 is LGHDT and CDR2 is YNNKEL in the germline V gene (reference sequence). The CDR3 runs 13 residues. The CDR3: CASSQEIIDEQFF. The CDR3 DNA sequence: TGTGCCAGCAGCCAAGAAATAATCGATGAGCAGTTCTTC.

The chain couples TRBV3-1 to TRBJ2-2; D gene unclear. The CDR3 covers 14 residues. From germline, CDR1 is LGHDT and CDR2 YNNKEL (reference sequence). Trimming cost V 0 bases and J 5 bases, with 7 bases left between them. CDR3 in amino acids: CASSQETITGELFF. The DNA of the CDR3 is TGTGCCAGCAGCCAAGAAACAATTACCGGGGAGCTGTTTTTT.

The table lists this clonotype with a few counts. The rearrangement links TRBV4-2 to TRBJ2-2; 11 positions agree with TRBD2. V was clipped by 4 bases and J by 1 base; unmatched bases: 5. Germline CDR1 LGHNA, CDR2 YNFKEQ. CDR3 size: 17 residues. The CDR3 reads CASSRKLAGVNTGELFF. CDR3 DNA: TGTGCCAGCAGCCGGAAACTAGCGGGAGTGAACACCGGGGAGCTGTTTTTT.

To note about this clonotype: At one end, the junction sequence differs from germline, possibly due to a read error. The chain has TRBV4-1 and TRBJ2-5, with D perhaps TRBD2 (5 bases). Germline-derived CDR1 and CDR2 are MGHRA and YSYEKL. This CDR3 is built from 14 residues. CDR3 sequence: CASSRSRGQETQYF. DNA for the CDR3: TGCGCGAGCAGCCGGAGCCGGGGCCAAGAGACCCAGTACTTC.

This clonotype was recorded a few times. The CDR3 region has the DNA TGCGCCAGCAGCTCCGAAGCACCCATCACAGATACGCAGTATTTT. Translation: CASSSEAPITDTQYF. This chain connects TRBV5-1 to TRBJ2-3; D ambiguous. The germline gives CDR1 SGHRS, CDR2 YFSETQ. The CDR3 has 15 residues. Trimming shortened V by 3 bases and J by 2 bases, and 13 bases separated the two germline ends.

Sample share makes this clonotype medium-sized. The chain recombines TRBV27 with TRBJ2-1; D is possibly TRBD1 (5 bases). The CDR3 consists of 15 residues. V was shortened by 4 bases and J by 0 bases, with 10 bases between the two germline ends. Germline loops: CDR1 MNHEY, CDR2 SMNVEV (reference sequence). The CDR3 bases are TGTGCCAGCAGTTCAGGGCAAGACTCCTACAATGAGCAGTTCTTC. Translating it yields CASSSGQDSYNEQFF.

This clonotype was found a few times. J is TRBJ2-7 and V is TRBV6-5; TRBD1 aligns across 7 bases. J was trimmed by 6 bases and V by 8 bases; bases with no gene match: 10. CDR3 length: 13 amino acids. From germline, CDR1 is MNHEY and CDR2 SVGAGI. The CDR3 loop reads CASVGDRAGEQYF. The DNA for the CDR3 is TGTGCCAGCGTTGGAGACAGGGCGGGCGAGCAGTACTTC.

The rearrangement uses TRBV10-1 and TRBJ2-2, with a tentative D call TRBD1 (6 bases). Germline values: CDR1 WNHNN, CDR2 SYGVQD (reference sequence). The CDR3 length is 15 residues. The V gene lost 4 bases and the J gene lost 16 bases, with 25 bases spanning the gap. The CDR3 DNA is TGCGCCAGCAGTGCTAAGGGGGTGAACACCGGTGCGCAGTTTTTT. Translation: CASSAKGVNTGAQFF.